This TCR beta chain was recorded in a study of cytomegalovirus exposure and HLA in healthy donors. V gave up 2 bases and J gave up 0 bases, with 10 bases separating them. CDR3 length equals 15 residues. Per germline, CDR1 MNHEY and CDR2 SVGAGI. The study ran its PCR with 60 Vbeta and 13 Jbeta primers. TCRdb's table, derived via immunoSEQ multiplex PCR, lists solely in-frame clones and lacks some. This repertoire shows more than 100,000 clones, 75% to 85% found once; its top ten account for approximately 1.8%. Source material: PBMCs. The sequence was collected from a female donor in good health and CMV-seropositive. The chain is built from TRBV6-5 and TRBJ2-5; D perhaps matches TRBD1 (6 bases). This CDR3 is CASSYPQGNQETQYF. The CDR3 DNA follows: TGTGCCAGCAGTTACCCCCAGGGGAACCAAGAGACCCAGTACTTC.